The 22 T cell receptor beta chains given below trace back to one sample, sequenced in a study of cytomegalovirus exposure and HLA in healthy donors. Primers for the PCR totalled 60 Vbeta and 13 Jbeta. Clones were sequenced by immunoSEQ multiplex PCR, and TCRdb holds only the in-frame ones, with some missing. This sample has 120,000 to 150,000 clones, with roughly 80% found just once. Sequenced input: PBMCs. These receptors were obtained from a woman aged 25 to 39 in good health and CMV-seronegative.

CDR3 nucleotide sequence: TGTGCCAGCAGCATCACAGGAGAAGGGCCCCAGCATTTT. It translates to CASSITGEGPQHF. The V call is TRBV7-8, the J call TRBJ1-5, with D possibly matching TRBD1 (5 bases). This CDR3 contains 13 residues. The germline V and J ends were trimmed by 5 bases and 9 bases, with 14 bases remaining between them. The germline gives CDR1 SGHVS, CDR2 FQNEAQ.

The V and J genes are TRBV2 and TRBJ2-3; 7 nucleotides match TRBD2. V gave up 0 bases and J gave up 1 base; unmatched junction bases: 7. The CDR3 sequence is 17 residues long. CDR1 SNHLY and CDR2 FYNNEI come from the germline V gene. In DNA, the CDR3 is TGTGCCAGCAGTGAAGCTGTAGCGGGTCTCCGCACAGATACGCAGTATTTT. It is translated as CASSEAVAGLRTDTQYF.

The CDR3 loop reads CASSLALNVQPDNYGYTF. In DNA, the CDR3 is TGTGCCAGCAGCTTAGCGCTAAACGTGCAACCTGATAACTATGGCTACACCTTC. The chain uses TRBV11-1 and TRBJ1-2, with no clear D. The CDR3 consists of 18 residues. Germline V CDR1 and CDR2: SGHAT, FQDESV (reference sequence). V was pared by 0 bases and J by 1 base, with 18 bases between.

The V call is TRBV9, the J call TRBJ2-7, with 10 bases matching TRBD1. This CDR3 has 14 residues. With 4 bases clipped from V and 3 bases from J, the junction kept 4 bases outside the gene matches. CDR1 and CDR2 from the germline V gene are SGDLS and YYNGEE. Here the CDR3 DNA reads TGTGCCAGCAGCTTCGGACAGGGGGGCTACGAGCAGTACTTC. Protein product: CASSFGQGGYEQYF.

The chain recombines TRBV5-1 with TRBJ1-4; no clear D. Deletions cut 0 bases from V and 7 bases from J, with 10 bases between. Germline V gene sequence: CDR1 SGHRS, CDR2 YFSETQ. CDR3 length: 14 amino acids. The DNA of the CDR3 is TGCGCCAGCAGCTTGGCAGACTTTGGTGAAAAACTGTTTTTT. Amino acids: CASSLADFGEKLFF.

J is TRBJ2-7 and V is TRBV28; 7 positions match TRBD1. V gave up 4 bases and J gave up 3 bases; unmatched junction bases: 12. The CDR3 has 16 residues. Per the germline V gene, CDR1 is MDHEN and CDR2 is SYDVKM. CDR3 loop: CASSSFITGVRYEQYF. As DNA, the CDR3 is TGTGCCAGCAGTTCCTTCATTACAGGGGTACGCTACGAGCAGTACTTC.

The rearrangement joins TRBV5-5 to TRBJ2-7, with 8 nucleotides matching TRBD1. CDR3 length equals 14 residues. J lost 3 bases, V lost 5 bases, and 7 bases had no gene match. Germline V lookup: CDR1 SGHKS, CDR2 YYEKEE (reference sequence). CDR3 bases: TGTGCCAGCAGTCGGACAGGGAAACTCTACGAGCAGTACTTC. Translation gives CASSRTGKLYEQYF.

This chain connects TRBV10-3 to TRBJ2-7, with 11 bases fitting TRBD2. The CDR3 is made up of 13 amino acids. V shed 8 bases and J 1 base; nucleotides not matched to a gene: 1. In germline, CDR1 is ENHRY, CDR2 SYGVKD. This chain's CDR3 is CAIGTSGSYEQYF. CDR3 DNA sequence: TGTGCCATCGGGACTAGCGGTTCCTACGAGCAGTACTTC.

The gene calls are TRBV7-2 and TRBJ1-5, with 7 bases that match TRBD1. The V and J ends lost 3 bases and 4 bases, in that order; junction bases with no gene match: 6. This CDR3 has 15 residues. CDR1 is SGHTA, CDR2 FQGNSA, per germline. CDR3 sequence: CASSFRTGVNQPQHF. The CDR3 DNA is TGTGCCAGCAGCTTTCGGACAGGCGTAAATCAGCCCCAGCATTTT.

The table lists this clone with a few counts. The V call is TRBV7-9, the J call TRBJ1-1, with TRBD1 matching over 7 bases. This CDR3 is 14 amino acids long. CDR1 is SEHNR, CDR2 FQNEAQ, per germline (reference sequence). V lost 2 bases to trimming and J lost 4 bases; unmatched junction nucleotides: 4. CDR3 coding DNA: TGTGCCAGCAGCTTATATTCAGGGGGCACTGAAGCTTTCTTT. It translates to CASSLYSGGTEAFF.

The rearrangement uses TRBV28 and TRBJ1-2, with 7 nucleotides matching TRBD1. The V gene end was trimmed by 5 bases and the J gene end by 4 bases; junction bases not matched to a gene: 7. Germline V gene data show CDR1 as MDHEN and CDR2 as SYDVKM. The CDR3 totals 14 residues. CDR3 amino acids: CASSNTGAPYGYTF. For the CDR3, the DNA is TGTGCCAGCAGTAATACAGGGGCTCCCTATGGCTACACCTTC.

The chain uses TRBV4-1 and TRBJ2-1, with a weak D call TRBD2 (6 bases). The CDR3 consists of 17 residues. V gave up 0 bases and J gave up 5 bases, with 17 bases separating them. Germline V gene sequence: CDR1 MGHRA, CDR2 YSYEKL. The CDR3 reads CASSQDRLEGLHNEQFF. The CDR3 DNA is TGCGCCAGCAGCCAAGATCGGCTGGAGGGATTGCACAATGAGCAGTTCTTC.

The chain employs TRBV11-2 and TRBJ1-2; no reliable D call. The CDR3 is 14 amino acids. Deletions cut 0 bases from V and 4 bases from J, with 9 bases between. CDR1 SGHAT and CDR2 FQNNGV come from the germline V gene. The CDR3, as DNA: TGTGCCAGCAGCTTAGAAGGAGTGTCCTATGGCTACACCTTC. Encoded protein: CASSLEGVSYGYTF.

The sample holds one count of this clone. The CDR3 region is CASSVGGLPNTGELFF. CDR3 DNA: TGTGCCAGCAGCGTGGGGGGCCTCCCGAACACCGGGGAGCTGTTTTTT. V and J are TRBV5-4 and TRBJ2-2; the D call may be TRBD1 or TRBD2 (6 bases each). The V end was cut by 4 bases, the J end by 0 bases, with 13 bases between. Germline V gene data show CDR1 as SGHNT and CDR2 as YYREEE (reference sequence). This CDR3 spans 16 amino acids.

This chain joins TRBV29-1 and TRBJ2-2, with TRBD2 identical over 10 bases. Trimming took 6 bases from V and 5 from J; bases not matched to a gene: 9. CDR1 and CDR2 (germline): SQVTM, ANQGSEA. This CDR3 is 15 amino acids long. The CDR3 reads CSVSGGAGRTGELFF. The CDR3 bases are TGCAGCGTGAGCGGGGGGGCCGGGAGGACCGGGGAGCTGTTTTTT.

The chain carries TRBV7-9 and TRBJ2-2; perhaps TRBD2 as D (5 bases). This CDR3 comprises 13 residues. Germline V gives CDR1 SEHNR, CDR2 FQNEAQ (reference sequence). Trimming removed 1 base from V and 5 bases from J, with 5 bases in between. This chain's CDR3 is CASSLGRTGELFF. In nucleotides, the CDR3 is TGTGCCAGCAGCTTAGGGAGGACCGGGGAGCTGTTTTTT. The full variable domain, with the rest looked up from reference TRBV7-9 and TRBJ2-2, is DTGVSQNPRHKITKRGQNVTFRCDPISEHNRLYWYRQTLGQGPEFLTYFQNEAQLEKSRLLSDRFSAERPKGSFSTLEIQRTEQGDSAMYLCASSLGRTGELFFGEGSRLTVL.

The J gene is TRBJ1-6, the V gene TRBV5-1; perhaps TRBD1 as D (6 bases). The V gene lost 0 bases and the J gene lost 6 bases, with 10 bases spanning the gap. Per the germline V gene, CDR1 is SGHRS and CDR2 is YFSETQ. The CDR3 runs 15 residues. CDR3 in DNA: TGCGCCAGCAGCTTGGCCGGGACAAGTAATTCACCCCTCCACTTT. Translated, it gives CASSLAGTSNSPLHF.

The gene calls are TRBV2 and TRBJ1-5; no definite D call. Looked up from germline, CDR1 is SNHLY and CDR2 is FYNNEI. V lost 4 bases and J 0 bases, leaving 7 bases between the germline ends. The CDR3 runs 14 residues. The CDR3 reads CASSAEYSNQPQHF. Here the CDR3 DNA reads TGTGCCAGCAGTGCGGAGTATAGCAATCAGCCCCAGCATTTT.

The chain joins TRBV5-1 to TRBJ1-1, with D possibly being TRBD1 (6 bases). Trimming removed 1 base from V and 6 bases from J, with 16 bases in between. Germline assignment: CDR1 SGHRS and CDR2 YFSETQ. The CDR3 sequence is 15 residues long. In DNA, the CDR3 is TGCGCCAGCAGCTTGAGGAGACAGGACCGCTCTGAAGCTTTCTTT. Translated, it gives CASSLRRQDRSEAFF.

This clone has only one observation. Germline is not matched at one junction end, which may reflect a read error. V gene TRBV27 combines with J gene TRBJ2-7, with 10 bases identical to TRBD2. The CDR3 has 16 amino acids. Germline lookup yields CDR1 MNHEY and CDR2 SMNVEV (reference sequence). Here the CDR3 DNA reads TGTGCCAGCAGTCTATCACGGACTAGCGGTTCCTACGAGCAGTACTTC. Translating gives CASSLSRTSGSYEQYF.

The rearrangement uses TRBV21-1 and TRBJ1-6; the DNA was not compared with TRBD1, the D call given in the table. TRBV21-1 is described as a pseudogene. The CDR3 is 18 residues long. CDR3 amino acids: CASSKGKLLDRANSPLHF. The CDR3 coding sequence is TGTGCCAGCAGCAAAGGAAAACTCTTGGACAGGGCCAATTCACCCCTCCACTTT.

The CDR3 region is CATSRGLAGRNTGELFF. The CDR3 nucleotides are TGTGCCACCAGCAGAGGCCTAGCGGGGAGGAACACCGGGGAGCTGTTTTTT. This chain links TRBV15 with TRBJ2-2; TRBD2 matches 9 bases. V dropped 1 base and J dropped 1; count of bases not matched to a gene: 4. The CDR3 spans 17 residues. Germline-derived CDR1 and CDR2 are LNHNV and YYDKDF (reference sequence).